The rows below give T cell receptor beta chains drawn from one sample of a study of shared clonotypes between healthy human individuals. Clones were read by immunoSEQ multiplex PCR, and TCRdb kept only the in-frame ones, dropping some. Here the sample spans some 1 million clones, around 75% being singletons. Sequenced input: memory CD4+ T cells sorted from blood. These receptors were taken from a man aged 18 to 29 in good health. CDR3s include the opening cysteine and the closing phenylalanine or tryptophan. D genes are given only for firm matches. Clone size is shown for a subset of rows, as once, few, many or a class of expanded clone.

>TRBV18|NA|NA|TRBJ1-2
TGTGCCAGCTCACCGGGGGGGAACTATGGCTACACCTTC
CASSPGGNYGYTF
>TRBV5-4|NA|NA|TRBJ1-2
TGTGCCACGGGGGACGTCTACTATGGCTACACCTTC
CATGDVYYGYTF
>TRBV6-1|NA|NA|TRBJ2-3
TGTGCCAGCACGGGTTTCACAGATACGCAGTATTTT
CASTGFTDTQYF
>TRBV7-3|NA|few|TRBJ1-6
TGTGCCAGCAGCAAAGGGACACTCTCACCCCTCCACTTT
CASSKGTLSPLHF
>TRBV7-2|NA|NA|TRBJ2-1
TGTGCCAGCAGCTTAGGAGGGGGTCTCTCCTACAATGAGCAGTTCTTC
CASSLGGGLSYNEQFF
>TRBV10-2|TRBD2|NA|TRBJ2-1
TGCGCCAGCTGCGCAGCGGGGGGCACTGGGTGGGAGCAGTTCTTC
CASCAAGGTGWEQFF
>TRBV19|TRBD1|few|TRBJ1-2
TGTGCCAGTGGAGACAGGGGGTATGGCTACACCTTC
CASGDRGYGYTF
>TRBV19|TRBD2|NA|TRBJ2-1
TGTGCCAGTAGTCCGACTAGCGGGGCTTACAATGAGCAGTTCTTC
CASSPTSGAYNEQFF
>TRBV10-2|NA|once|TRBJ1-3
TGCGCCAGCAAGGGGTCAGGGTCCTCTGGAAACACCATATATTTT
CASKGSGSSGNTIYF
>TRBV29-1|NA|few|TRBJ1-1
TGCAGCGCCAAGGCCCCGGGGAACCTGAACACTGAAGCTTTCTTT
CSAKAPGNLNTEAFF
>TRBV7-9|NA|many|TRBJ2-7
TGTGCCAGCAGCCCTACCAGTGAGGGCTCCTACGAGCAGTACTTC
CASSPTSEGSYEQYF
>TRBV28|NA|NA|TRBJ1-3
TGTGCCAGCAGTTTATTTGGCAGCTCTGGAAACACCATATATTTT
CASSLFGSSGNTIYF
>TRBV19|NA|few|TRBJ2-7
TGTGCCAGTAGTTCTCCGGGACGGGGGTACTACGAGCAGTACTTC
CASSSPGRGYYEQYF
>TRBV6-6|TRBD1|NA|TRBJ1-6
TGTGCCAGCAGGCGACCGGGACAGGGGGAACCCCTCCACTTT
CASRRPGQGEPLHF
>TRBV5-6|TRBD1|once|TRBJ2-5
TGTGCCAGCAGCAGACCGGGACAGGGATTAGAGACCCAGTACTTC
CASSRPGQGLETQYF
>TRBV5-4|TRBD2|NA|TRBJ2-7
TGTGCCAGCAGCTTAGATAGCGGGGGGCCCAACGAGCAGTACTTC
CASSLDSGGPNEQYF
>TRBV2|NA|NA|TRBJ2-2
TGTGCCAGCAGTACGGAAAGTTTAGCCGGGGAGCTGTTTTTT
CASSTESLAGELFF
>TRBV9|NA|NA|TRBJ2-7
TGTGCCAGCAGCGCCGCCGGGCGTTACGAGCAGTACTTC
CASSAAGRYEQYF
>TRBV18|NA|NA|TRBJ2-7
TGTGCCAGCTCACTCCGCGACTCCTACGAGCAGTACTTC
CASSLRDSYEQYF
>TRBV11-3|NA|NA|TRBJ2-3
TGTGCCAGCAGCTTAGGCCCGTCCACAGATACGCAGTATTTT
CASSLGPSTDTQYF
>TRBV25-1|NA|NA|TRBJ2-7
TGTGCCAGCAGTGAATTGGGAGACGAGCAGTACTTC
CASSELGDEQYF
>TRBV6-5|NA|NA|TRBJ2-1
TGTGCCAGCAGCCGTTACAATGAGCAGTTCTTC
CASSRYNEQFF